What follows are 5 T cell receptor beta chains derived from one specimen sequenced in a study of blood T cell repertoires in COVID-19. The repertoire was sequenced with immunoSEQ multiplex PCR; TCRdb's copy has only in-frame clones and lacks some. The profile shows 30,000 to 50,000 clones, about four fifths of them singletons. Sequencing input: peripheral blood. The source of these receptors is a man of 80 years or more with active or convalescent COVID-19.

The chain recombines TRBV27 with TRBJ2-1, with a tentative D call TRBD1 (5 bases). V was pared by 6 bases and J by 8 bases, with 17 bases between. The CDR3 has 14 residues. CDR1 and CDR2 from the germline V gene are MNHEY and SMNVEV (reference sequence). The CDR3 DNA reads as TGTGCCAGCAGACGACAGCCTAGTTGGGATGAGCAGTTCTTC. The encoded protein is CASRRQPSWDEQFF.

This rearrangement joins TRBV6-6 to TRBJ1-1, with 9 bases that match TRBD1. This CDR3 comprises 15 residues. CDR1 is MNHNY and CDR2 is SVGAGI in the germline V gene (reference sequence). V dropped 8 bases and J dropped 1; count of bases not matched to a gene: 8. The CDR3 protein is CASHDRGKRNTEAFF. Here the CDR3 DNA reads TGTGCCAGCCATGACAGGGGGAAGCGGAACACTGAAGCTTTCTTT.

This rearrangement joins TRBV7-9 to TRBJ2-7, with 10 bases that match TRBD1. The J segment lost 3 bases and the V segment lost 5 bases, leaving 7 bases of the junction unmatched. This CDR3 spans 15 amino acids. From germline, CDR1 is SEHNR and CDR2 FQNEAQ (reference sequence). In nucleotides, the CDR3 is TGTGCCAGCAGCCCCCAGGACAGGGGGATCTACGAGCAGTACTTC. Encoded protein: CASSPQDRGIYEQYF.

This clone was detected once. J is TRBJ1-2 and V is TRBV27; 8 positions match TRBD1. V lost 6 bases to trimming and J lost 2 bases; unmatched junction nucleotides: 8. In germline, CDR1 is MNHEY, CDR2 SMNVEV (reference sequence). This CDR3 has 15 residues. For the CDR3, the DNA is TGTGCCAGCAGCCCCCGACAGGGGACGAACTATGGCTACACCTTC. Its protein product is CASSPRQGTNYGYTF.

The V call is TRBV28, the J call TRBJ1-2, with TRBD1 matching 9 bases. The V gene end was trimmed by 1 base and the J gene end by 6 bases; junction bases not matched to a gene: 12. Germline assignment: CDR1 MDHEN and CDR2 SYDVKM. The CDR3 is 17 residues long. The CDR3 DNA follows: TGTGCCAGCAGTTTATCAGTAGTGTCGGGACAGGGAGATGGCTACACCTTC. It codes for CASSLSVVSGQGDGYTF.